The rows below give T cell receptor beta chains drawn from one sample of a study of T cells in Graves' hyperthyroidism and ophthalmopathy. In TCRdb, the multiplex PCR reads were re-called with MiXCR into one record per CDR3 protein. This sample has approximately 700,000 distinct CDR3 sequences, with less than 20% found just once. Sample: blood. These receptors all come from a young man with Graves' hyperthyroidism. CDR3s include the opening cysteine and the closing phenylalanine or tryptophan. A D gene is named only where the DNA matches it firmly. Not all rows give a size; the values are once, few, many and, for expanded clones, a class.

v_gene	j_gene	abundance	d_gene	CDR3aa	CDR3nt
TRBV6-2/TRBV6-3	TRBJ2-1	few	TRBD2	CASSYIGREGPPGHEQFF	TGTGCCAGCAGTTACATAGGCCGGGAGGGACCCCCAGGACATGAGCAGTTCTTC
TRBV7-9	TRBJ1-4	-	TRBD1	CASSLGGQGPNEKLFF	TGTGCCAGCAGCTTAGGAGGACAGGGACCAAATGAAAAACTGTTTTTT
TRBV3-1	TRBJ2-2	-	-	CASSQSGAHTGELFF	TGTGCCAGCAGCCAATCAGGGGCACACACCGGGGAGCTGTTTTTT
TRBV10-2	TRBJ2-6	-	TRBD1	CASSEKTGWAASGANVLTF	TGCGCCAGCAGTGAGAAGACAGGGTGGGCTGCCTCTGGGGCCAACGTCCTGACTTTC
TRBV20-1	TRBJ2-1	many	-	CSAAGANEQFF	TGCAGTGCCGCGGGGGCCAATGAGCAGTTCTTC
TRBV4-2	TRBJ2-7	-	TRBD2	CASSQDGGGRAYEQYF	TGTGCCAGCAGCCAAGATGGGGGCGGGAGGGCCTACGAGCAGTACTTC
TRBV2	TRBJ1-5	many	-	CASSEWQGDQPQHF	TGTGCCAGCAGTGAATGGCAGGGCGACCAGCCCCAGCATTTT
TRBV7-9	TRBJ2-1	few	-	CVSSLTLTGNEQFF	TGTGTCAGCAGCCTGACGCTCACGGGGAATGAGCAGTTCTTC
TRBV6-2/TRBV6-3	TRBJ2-2	few	-	CASSTDAGELFF	TGTGCCAGCAGTACAGACGCCGGGGAGCTGTTTTTT
TRBV7-9	TRBJ2-1	-	TRBD1	CASSLEGARGRYNEQFF	TGTGCCAGCAGCTTAGAGGGGGCCAGGGGTCGGTACAATGAGCAGTTCTTC
TRBV6-6	TRBJ2-3	-	TRBD2	CASSYGPSGRGTDTQYF	TGTGCCAGCAGTTACGGGCCTAGCGGCCGAGGCACAGATACGCAGTATTTT
TRBV24-1	TRBJ1-1	many	-	CATSEPKDRVNTEAFF	TGTGCCACCAGTGAGCCAAAGGATAGAGTGAACACTGAAGCTTTCTTT
TRBV27	TRBJ1-4	few	-	CASSWIGGDEKLFF	TGTGCCAGCAGTTGGATAGGGGGAGATGAAAAACTGTTTTTT
TRBV5-1	TRBJ2-7	-	TRBD2	CASSYGGGDHEQYF	TGCGCCAGCAGCTACGGGGGAGGGGATCACGAGCAGTACTTC
TRBV20-1	TRBJ2-7	few	-	CSACGVAGSSYEQYF	TGCAGTGCTTGCGGGGTCGCGGGTTCATCCTACGAGCAGTACTTC
TRBV12-3/TRBV12-4	TRBJ1-1	many	-	CASSFQGNTEAFF	TGTGCCAGCAGTTTCCAGGGGAACACTGAAGCTTTCTTT
TRBV20-1	TRBJ2-1	few	-	CSARDPSKPGNEQFF	TGCAGTGCTAGAGATCCCAGCAAACCGGGCAATGAGCAGTTCTTC
TRBV9	TRBJ2-3	-	-	CASSVARATDTQYF	TGTGCCAGCAGCGTAGCCCGAGCAACAGATACGCAGTATTTT
TRBV28	TRBJ2-7	-	-	CASSYQRISYEQYF	TGTGCCAGCAGTTACCAGCGGATCTCCTACGAGCAGTACTTC
TRBV27	TRBJ2-7	-	-	CASSHDRFYEQYF	TGTGCCAGCAGTCACGACAGGTTCTACGAGCAGTACTTC
TRBV12-3/TRBV12-4	TRBJ2-7	many	-	CASSPRNSYEQYF	TGTGCCAGCAGTCCCCGGAACTCCTACGAGCAGTACTTC
TRBV6-2/TRBV6-3	TRBJ2-1	few	-	CASTPIRVLYNEQFF	TGTGCCAGCACCCCGATCCGAGTTCTCTACAATGAGCAGTTCTTC
TRBV20-1	TRBJ2-2	-	TRBD2	CSASFSGTGELFF	TGCAGTGCTAGTTTTAGCGGGACCGGGGAGCTGTTTTTT
TRBV20-1	TRBJ2-7	few	TRBD2	CSARVMREGYEQYF	TGCAGTGCTCGGGTAATGCGGGAGGGGTACGAGCAGTACTTC
TRBV28	TRBJ2-1	many	-	CASSLASGASYNEQFF	TGTGCCAGCAGCCTTGCATCGGGGGCATCCTACAATGAGCAGTTCTTC
TRBV5-5	TRBJ2-1	few	-	CASSLTGDNEQFF	TGTGCCAGCAGCTTGACAGGAGACAATGAGCAGTTCTTC
TRBV7-9	TRBJ1-2	-	TRBD1	CASSLNPTGGNGYTF	TGTGCCAGCAGCCTTAACCCGACAGGGGGCAATGGCTACACCTTC
TRBV6-2/TRBV6-3	TRBJ1-5	-	TRBD1	CASRPQSRDRTIKGNQPQHF	TGTGCCAGCAGACCGCAGAGCCGGGACAGGACGATTAAGGGCAATCAGCCCCAGCATTTT
TRBV7-9	TRBJ2-6	-	-	CASSFDGAGANVLTF	TGTGCCAGCAGCTTTGACGGAGCTGGGGCCAACGTCCTGACTTTC
TRBV19	TRBJ1-6	few	TRBD1	CASSPDRGYNSPLHF	TGTGCCAGTAGTCCGGACAGGGGATATAATTCACCCCTCCACTTT
TRBV11-2	TRBJ2-5	many	TRBD1	CASSLVAGGWETQYF	TGTGCCAGCAGCTTAGTAGCAGGGGGTTGGGAGACCCAGTACTTC
TRBV19	TRBJ2-7	few	-	CASSMEVGEQYF	TGTGCCAGTAGTATGGAGGTGGGCGAGCAGTACTTC
TRBV20-1	TRBJ2-1	few	TRBD2	CSASRTSGRDEQFF	TGCAGTGCTAGTAGAACTAGCGGGAGAGATGAGCAGTTCTTC
TRBV28	TRBJ2-1	few	-	CATESGNEQFF	TGTGCCACCGAGTCCGGGAATGAGCAGTTCTTC
TRBV12-3/TRBV12-4	TRBJ1-2	few	TRBD1	CASSPHFETGRSGYTF	TGTGCCAGCAGTCCCCACTTCGAGACAGGGAGGAGTGGCTACACCTTC
TRBV27	TRBJ2-7	many	TRBD1	CASSRTGFHEQYF	TGTGCCAGCAGTCGGACAGGGTTCCACGAGCAGTACTTC
TRBV7-8	TRBJ2-7	many	TRBD1	CASSSPRGTVRNEQYF	TGTGCCAGCAGCTCCCCTAGGGGGACAGTTAGAAACGAGCAGTACTTC
TRBV20-1	TRBJ1-2	few	-	CSANTGSYYGYTF	TGCAGTGCTAATACAGGTTCCTACTATGGCTACACCTTC
TRBV29-1	TRBJ2-1	-	TRBD2	CSVDPQREGNEQFF	TGCAGCGTTGATCCCCAGCGGGAGGGGAATGAGCAGTTCTTC
TRBV5-1	TRBJ1-4	-	-	CASSPEGGSNEKLFF	TGCGCCAGCAGCCCCGAGGGGGGATCTAATGAAAAACTGTTTTTT
TRBV2	TRBJ1-5	few	-	CASSEFRDQPQHF	TGTGCCAGCAGTGAGTTCAGGGACCAGCCCCAGCATTTT
TRBV30	TRBJ1-2	many	-	CAWSVRPGFGYTF	TGTGCCTGGAGTGTAAGGCCAGGGTTTGGCTACACCTTC
TRBV20-1	TRBJ2-1	many	-	CSARGSRGYDEQFF	TGCAGTGCTAGAGGGTCTCGAGGCTATGATGAGCAGTTCTTC
TRBV6-2/TRBV6-3	TRBJ2-7	-	-	CAHKPGRESTKQYF	TGTGCCCACAAGCCCGGCAGAGAGTCTACGAAGCAGTACTTC
TRBV28	TRBJ2-7	many	-	CASSFVTGEQYF	TGTGCCAGCAGTTTCGTCACGGGCGAGCAGTACTTC
TRBV3-1	TRBJ2-7	many	-	CASSNRYEQYF	TGTGCCAGCAGTAATCGCTACGAGCAGTACTTC
TRBV9	TRBJ2-2	many	TRBD2	CASSPLTSIIGTGELFF	TGTGCCAGCAGCCCTCTGACTAGCATCATCGGCACCGGGGAGCTGTTTTTT
TRBV20-1	TRBJ2-3	few	TRBD2	CSAIPWGGGDDTQYF	TGCAGTGCTATCCCCTGGGGGGGAGGTGATGATACGCAGTATTTT
TRBV28	TRBJ1-2	few	TRBD1	CASSRGQGNYGYTF	TGTGCCAGCAGTAGGGGACAGGGAAACTATGGCTACACCTTC
TRBV7-3	TRBJ2-2	-	-	CASSSSYGNYGGELFF	TGTGCCAGCAGCTCCAGTTATGGGAACTACGGCGGGGAGCTGTTTTTT
TRBV20-1	TRBJ2-1	many	-	CSASLGPVEQFF	TGCAGTGCTAGTCTGGGTCCGGTGGAGCAGTTCTTC
TRBV9	TRBJ1-1	-	-	CASSAWDGRNTEAFF	TGTGCCAGCAGCGCCTGGGACGGGAGGAACACTGAAGCTTTCTTT
TRBV20-1	TRBJ2-1	few	-	CSAGKSDEQFF	TGCAGTGCCGGGAAAAGCGATGAGCAGTTCTTC
TRBV7-3	TRBJ2-3	-	-	CASSLIGEGPDTQYF	TGTGCCAGCAGCTTAATAGGCGAGGGGCCAGATACGCAGTATTTT
TRBV6-1	TRBJ2-2	-	-	CASSPAGPGTGELFF	TGTGCCAGCAGTCCCGCCGGGCCCGGCACCGGGGAGCTGTTTTTT
TRBV30	TRBJ2-5	many	-	CAWRPGTLPGETQYF	TGTGCCTGGAGGCCCGGGACACTCCCAGGAGAGACCCAGTACTTC
TRBV4-3	TRBJ2-2	few	-	CASSRQQGMNTGELFF	TGCGCCAGCAGCCGCCAACAGGGCATGAACACCGGGGAGCTGTTTTTT
TRBV4-1	TRBJ2-7	few	TRBD2	CASSPGTSAWEQYF	TGCGCCAGCAGCCCCGGGACTAGCGCCTGGGAGCAGTACTTC